This T cell receptor (beta chain) was profiled in a study of OX40 agonist ivuxolimab in advanced cancers. Background on the study: Ivuxolimab doses were 0.01, 0.1, 0.3, 1.5, 3 or 10 mg/kg every 2 weeks.

Some clones are missing from TCRdb's copy, which holds only in-frame ones; the method was immunoSEQ multiplex PCR. The profile shows tens of thousands of clones, approximately 80% of them singletons. Study-level results: Clonal expansion in partial responders at 0.1-3.0 mg/kg ranked among the lowest.

A word on this clone: The antigen remains unidentified.

The sequence derives from an adult with an advanced solid tumor such as melanoma, head and neck, liver or kidney cancer. The sequences come from CD4+ or CD8+ T cells sorted from blood, collected in a trial of the OX40 agonist ivuxolimab.

This chain's CDR3 is CASSLRLGAYTEAFF. The CDR3 DNA reads as TGCGCCAGCAGCCTCCGCCTCGGGGCCTACACTGAAGCTTTCTTT. The chain employs TRBV5-1 and TRBJ1-1, with D maybe TRBD1 (5 bases). The CDR3 contains 15 residues. Germline V gene lookup returns CDR1 SGHRS and CDR2 YFSETQ. V lost 4 bases and J lost 3, with 16 bases in between.